This entry is about one T cell receptor beta chain. This clone was seen once. The antigen it binds to is not known. No clone much larger than this one lies a single base away; base qualities are absent. This entry is derived from a study of shared clonotypes between healthy human individuals (TCRdb year 2020). Context from the whole study: A few men and two women, aged 18 to 49 years, made up the cohort. For each donor, CD4 naive and CD4 memory were each given three plates, CD8 naive was given two plates, and CD8 memory was given one plate. Each donor's leukapheresis produced roughly between about 0.85 and 10 billion PBMCs. Different laboratories and diverse techniques were used to prepare libraries and sequence TCR repertoires, to increase sequencing depth and limit assay-specific biases. To estimate repertoire size and how much clonotypes are shared between individuals, the study performed deep sequencing of blood TCR repertoires from five healthy adults.

The donors were healthy, HIV-negative adults who had no recently reported acute infections or vaccinations. Every donor was a Caucasian adult residing in Nashville, Tennessee, USA. CD4+ T cells were enriched by magnetic negative selection, after which naive cells were positively selected on CD45RA and the negative fraction was taken as the memory subset. After blood collection by leukapheresis, PBMCs were isolated using Ficoll-Histopaque density gradient centrifugation and then cryopreserved in the vapor phase of liquid nitrogen. Purity and quantity of every magnetically sorted T cell population were checked by analytical flow cytometry. From each sorted fraction, genomic DNA was isolated and quantified by UV absorbance on a Nanodrop 2000c. Summary of the overall study and its limitations: Even with the large sequencing depth, rarefaction of the sorted-subset datasets indicated that sequencing was incomplete. When a handful of donors were compared, the shared fraction of clonotypes was about 5% for naive CD4, 3% to 4% for naive CD8, more than 2% for memory CD4, and roughly 0.4% for memory CD8. Pairwise subsampling led to the expectation that sequencing depth would affect the degree of clonotype sharing among donors. Naive subsets generally had larger estimated clonotype richness than memory subsets did. Clonotypes shared by all four sorted-subset donors showed higher generation probabilities than non-shared clonotypes. The genetic and exposure-history diversity represented was limited by the small number of donors. Sampling was limited to blood, and TCR repertoires in tissue likely differ from TCR repertoires in blood.

TCR CDR3 regions were amplified from genomic DNA by multiplex PCR using the deep immunoSEQ assay. Extracted genomic DNA from each cell subset was distributed evenly across all wells of several immunoSEQ 96-well plates, and each plate was treated as a replicate. Each replicate PCR for sorted subsets received around 210 ng genomic DNA, equal to tens of thousands of T cell genomes. The purified libraries were quantified using a Qubit 3.0 fluorometer, sized with a Bioanalyzer 2100, and then quantified again using the KAPA Library Quantification kit. Every immunoSEQ 96-well plate was sequenced on a dedicated single-read 150-cycle Illumina NextSeq 550 flow cell. As for the authors' bioinformatics: The immunoSEQ output contained only junctional sequences without quality scores, so filtering could not match that applied to full-length reads. Sequences were annotated with PyIR, a Python wrapper for IgBLAST v1.9, and V/J genes and CDR3 were assigned using IMGT germline references. Reads with weak V/J assignments (E-value above 1e-6), missing CDR3, stop codons, out-of-frame junctions, or ambiguous translated residues were removed. V3J clonotypes were defined as sequences sharing an identical inferred V gene, J gene, and CDR3 amino acid sequence. The percentage overlap between two repertoires was calculated by dividing the number of shared unique clonotypes by the size of the smaller repertoire. RTK rarefaction, the Chao1 estimator, and Recon v2.1 estimates of unobserved clonotypes were used to assess repertoire richness. Generation probabilities were computed with OLGA for all TCRbeta clonotypes obtained by the gDNA method from several donors. TCRdb limited this immuneACCESS table to in-frame rearrangements with V and J called. A share of clones is missing; checked studies link under half to unresolved V genes, and the rest is unexplained. V and J calls plus clone size are reproduced from that table; the DNA served to infer D and trimming. The sample has around 2.5 million clones on record, 90% to 95% of them singletons. Clones ranked in the top ten supply about 0.39% of the sample.

Here V drops 2 bases and J drops 3 bases, and the junction holds 5 bases not matched to any gene. The CDR3 holds 16 amino acids from the cysteine to the phenylalanine. Only the CDR3 DNA is retained, 48 bases long and in frame from the first base. For CDR1 and CDR2, the germline V gene lists MNHEY and SVGAGI. The chain is made from TRBV6-5 and TRBJ2-1, with 9 bases in between that match TRBD2. The sequence was collected from a man younger than 35 in good health. Some clones in this sample may be carry-over from other donors' samples. Sequenced material: naive CD4+ T cells from PBMCs. What this sample's cell subset or site label stands for: CD45RA+ positively selected. The DNA sequence is given as TGTGCCAGCAGTTACAGCGCGGGAGGGGGCTACAATGAGCAGTTCTTC. Translation gives CASSYSAGGGYNEQFF.